A selection of T cell receptor beta chains follows, all from one sample in a study of PD-1 blockade in classical Hodgkin lymphoma. Here immunoSEQ multiplex PCR was the method, and the copy in TCRdb shows in-frame clones only, minus some. The table shows over 35,000 clones, with 76% occurring only once. Sequencing used peripheral blood mononuclear cells (PBMCs), obtained at baseline. The source of these receptors is a human donor with classical Hodgkin lymphoma. Each CDR3 is given with its conserved first and last residue. A D gene is named only where the DNA matches it firmly. Only some rows state a clone size, as once, few, many or a class for expanded clones.

D gene	V gene	J gene	clone size	CDR3 DNA	CDR3 protein
TRBD2	TRBV30	TRBJ2-1	.	TGTGCCTGGAGTTCAGCGGGAGGGAATGAGCAGTTCTTC	CAWSSAGGNEQFF
.	TRBV18	TRBJ1-1	.	TGTGCCAGCTCCCCTAGAAGGGGCAGGACTGAAGCTTTCTTT	CASSPRRGRTEAFF
TRBD2	TRBV28	TRBJ2-3	.	TGTGCCAGCAGTTTTCGCCGGGGGGGTGATACGCAGTATTTT	CASSFRRGGDTQYF
.	TRBV14	TRBJ2-2	.	TGTGCCAGCAGCCAAGAGTTAGTCACCGGGGAGCTGTTTTTT	CASSQELVTGELFF
.	TRBV28	TRBJ2-5	.	TGTGCCAGCAGTTTTAATTGGAGGGACCAAGAGACCCAGTACTTC	CASSFNWRDQETQYF
TRBD1	TRBV29-1	TRBJ2-3	.	TGCAGCGTTGCGGGACAGTACTCCACAGATACGCAGTATTTT	CSVAGQYSTDTQYF
.	TRBV28	TRBJ2-7	.	TGTGCCAGCCGTCGATGGGCCCGGCAGACGGCCTACGAGCAGTACTTC	CASRRWARQTAYEQYF
.	TRBV6-5	TRBJ2-1	.	TGTGCCAGCAGTGACCGGATAGCGGAGGAGCAGTTCTTC	CASSDRIAEEQFF
TRBD1	TRBV19	TRBJ2-2	.	TGTGCCAGTAGCAGGGGACAGGGAAGAGCCGGGGAGCTGTTTTTT	CASSRGQGRAGELFF
.	TRBV6-1	TRBJ1-5	.	TGTGCCAGCAGGCTACCGGGTTCCGCAAATCAGCCCCAGCATTTT	CASRLPGSANQPQHF
.	TRBV10-3	TRBJ2-7	.	TGTGCCATCACCCGGGACTCAGTAGCCTACGAGCAGTACTTC	CAITRDSVAYEQYF
TRBD1	TRBV25-1	TRBJ2-6	.	TGTGCCAGCAGTGAGAGACAGGGGGCCACTGGGGCCAACGTCCTGACTTTC	CASSERQGATGANVLTF
TRBD2	TRBV29-1	TRBJ2-1	.	TGCAGCGTAGACGTGGGGGGCACTAGCGGCCTCTACAATGAGCAGTTCTTC	CSVDVGGTSGLYNEQFF
.	TRBV28	TRBJ1-5	.	TGTGCCAGCAGTTTATCAGCAGGCAGCAATCAGCCCCAGCATTTT	CASSLSAGSNQPQHF
.	TRBV7-6	TRBJ2-7	once	TGTGCCAGCAGCTTACGGACAAGCCCCCCGCCGGGGGAGCAGTACTTC	CASSLRTSPPPGEQYF
.	TRBV2	TRBJ2-7	.	TGTGCCAGCAGTGTAGGGGGTCCCTACGAGCAGTACTTC	CASSVGGPYEQYF
TRBD1	TRBV5-5	TRBJ1-2	.	TGTGCCAGCAGCATAGACAGGGTGCATGGCTACACCTTC	CASSIDRVHGYTF
.	TRBV4-3	TRBJ2-3	.	TGCGCCAGCAGCCCTAGCGATAGCACAGATACGCAGTATTTT	CASSPSDSTDTQYF
TRBD1	TRBV18	TRBJ1-4	.	TGTGCCAGCTCACCACGGGGGACAGACGATGAAAAACTGTTTTTT	CASSPRGTDDEKLFF
.	TRBV29-1	TRBJ2-2	.	TGCAGCGTTGGACAGTACACCGGGGAGCTGTTTTTT	CSVGQYTGELFF
.	TRBV28	TRBJ2-2	.	TGTGCCAGTCTACGGGCCGGGGAGCTGTTTTTT	CASLRAGELFF
TRBD1	TRBV6-6	TRBJ1-5	.	TGTGCCACCAAACAGGGGCATCAGCCCCAGCATTTT	CATKQGHQPQHF
.	TRBV27	TRBJ2-3	.	TGTGCCAGCAGTTTATCGGATCCCAGGGGCAAATGGGCAGATACGCAGTATTTT	CASSLSDPRGKWADTQYF
TRBD1	TRBV18	TRBJ1-5	.	TGTGCCAGCTCATACACGGGACAGCTATTCAATCAGCCCCAGCATTTT	CASSYTGQLFNQPQHF
.	TRBV2	TRBJ1-1	.	TGTGCCAGCATGGCGAACACTGAAGCTTTCTTT	CASMANTEAFF
.	TRBV18	TRBJ2-2	.	TGTGCCAGCTCACGCTCTAGCTCCTCGGGCACCGGGGAGCTGTTTTTT	CASSRSSSSGTGELFF
TRBD2	TRBV10-2	TRBJ2-1	once	TGCGCCACATCCGGGACTAGTGGGTACAATGAGCAGTTCTTC	CATSGTSGYNEQFF
.	TRBV6-5	TRBJ1-1	.	TGTGCCAGCAGAAAACGGGGAAACACTGAAGCTTTCTTT	CASRKRGNTEAFF
.	TRBV6-6	TRBJ1-3	.	TGTGCCAGCCGGCAGGGGACGGGAAACACCATATATTTT	CASRQGTGNTIYF
.	TRBV4-1	TRBJ2-1	few	TGCGCCAGCAGCCAAGATCAACTGGGGTGGGAGCAGTTCTTC	CASSQDQLGWEQFF
.	TRBV19	TRBJ2-6	.	TGTGCCAGTAGCCGGGATCGCTCTGGGGCCAACGTCCTGACTTTC	CASSRDRSGANVLTF
.	TRBV10-3	TRBJ2-3	once	TGTGCCATCAGTGAGCCGGGAGAGGCGGCAGATACGCAGTATTTT	CAISEPGEAADTQYF
.	TRBV2	TRBJ2-4	.	TGTGCCAGCAGCCCCCGGACGGCTCGCGGGGACATTCAGTACTTC	CASSPRTARGDIQYF
TRBD1	TRBV7-8	TRBJ1-2	.	TGTGCCAGCAGCCCCGGACAGGGATGGCCCTTTTATGGCTACACCTTC	CASSPGQGWPFYGYTF
.	TRBV5-1	TRBJ2-7	.	TGCGCCAGCAGCTGGGACCCCCACGTCGGCTCCTACGAGCAGTACTTC	CASSWDPHVGSYEQYF
.	TRBV6-5	TRBJ2-3	few	TGTGCCAGCAGTTATGGGCTGTCTAGCACAGATACGCAGTATTTT	CASSYGLSSTDTQYF
.	TRBV28	TRBJ2-7	.	TGTGCCAGCAGTCCCGGATACGAGCAGTACTTC	CASSPGYEQYF
.	TRBV5-1	TRBJ2-3	.	TGCGCCAGCAGCTTGGAGTGGGCGGGAGATACGCAGTATTTT	CASSLEWAGDTQYF
.	TRBV28	TRBJ2-1	.	TGTGCCAGCAGTTCCCGGACTTTTAATGAGCAGTTCTTC	CASSSRTFNEQFF
.	TRBV21-1	TRBJ2-5	.	TGTGCCAGCAGCCGTCCGGCTCGGTTAGGGGAGACCCAGTACTTC	CASSRPARLGETQYF
TRBD2	TRBV4-1	TRBJ2-2	.	TGCGCCAGCAGCCTCGTTTCCCCCTTTAGCGGGAGTCCCGAACGAAGATCCGGGGAGCTGTTTTTT	CASSLVSPFSGSPERRSGELFF
.	TRBV6-1	TRBJ2-5	.	TGTGCCAGCAGTGTCTCAGGACTACAACACTTC	CASSVSGLQHF
TRBD1	TRBV29-1	TRBJ2-7	.	TGCAGCGCGACAGGGCTGAGCTCCTACGAGCAGTACTTC	CSATGLSSYEQYF
.	TRBV6-5	TRBJ2-5	few	TGTGCCAGCAGTTACTCGATGTTGTACCAAGAGACCCAGTACTTC	CASSYSMLYQETQYF
.	TRBV28	TRBJ2-7	.	TGTGCCAGCTCCGACAGGCAATACGAGCAGTACTTC	CASSDRQYEQYF